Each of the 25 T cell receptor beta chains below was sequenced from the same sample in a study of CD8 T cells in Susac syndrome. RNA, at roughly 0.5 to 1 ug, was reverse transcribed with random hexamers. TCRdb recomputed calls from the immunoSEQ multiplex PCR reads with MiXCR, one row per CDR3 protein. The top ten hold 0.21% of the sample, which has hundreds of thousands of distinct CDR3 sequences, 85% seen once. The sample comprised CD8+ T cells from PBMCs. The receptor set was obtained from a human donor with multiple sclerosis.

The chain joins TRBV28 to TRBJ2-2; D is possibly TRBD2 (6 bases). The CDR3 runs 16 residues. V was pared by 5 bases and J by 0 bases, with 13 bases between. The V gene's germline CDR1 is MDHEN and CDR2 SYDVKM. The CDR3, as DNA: TGTGCCAGCAGTCTGTACGGGAGATCGAACACCGGGGAGCTGTTTTTT. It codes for CASSLYGRSNTGELFF.

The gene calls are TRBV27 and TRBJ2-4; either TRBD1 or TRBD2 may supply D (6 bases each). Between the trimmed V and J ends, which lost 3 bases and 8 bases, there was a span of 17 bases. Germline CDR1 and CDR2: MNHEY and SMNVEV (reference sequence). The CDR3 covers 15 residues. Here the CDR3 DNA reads TGTGCCAGCAGTTTTGTAGGGGGAACGGGGGACATTCAGTACTTC. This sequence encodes CASSFVGGTGDIQYF.

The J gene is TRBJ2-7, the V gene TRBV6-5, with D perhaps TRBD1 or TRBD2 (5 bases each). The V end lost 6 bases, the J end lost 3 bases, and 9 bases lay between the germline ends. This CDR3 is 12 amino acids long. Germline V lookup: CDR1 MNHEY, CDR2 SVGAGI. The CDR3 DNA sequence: TGTGCCAGCAGCCGGGACGGCTACGAGCAGTACTTC. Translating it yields CASSRDGYEQYF.

The CDR3 here is CASSHGTGNLEQYF. Here the CDR3 DNA reads TGTGCCAGCAGCCACGGGACAGGGAACCTCGAGCAGTACTTC. V gene TRBV7-6 combines with J gene TRBJ2-7; 9 bases are a match to TRBD1. Germline CDR1 SGHVS, CDR2 FNYEAQ. The CDR3 runs to 14 residues. Unmatched junction bases numbered 8, after V lost 5 bases and J lost 6 bases. The entire variable domain, with the rest obtained from reference TRBV7-6 and TRBJ2-7, is as follows: GAGVSQSPRYKVTKRGQDVALRCDPISGHVSLYWYRQALGQGPEFLTYFNYEAQQDKSGLPNDRFSAERPEGSISTLTIQRTEQRDSAMYRCASSHGTGNLEQYFGPGTRLTVT.

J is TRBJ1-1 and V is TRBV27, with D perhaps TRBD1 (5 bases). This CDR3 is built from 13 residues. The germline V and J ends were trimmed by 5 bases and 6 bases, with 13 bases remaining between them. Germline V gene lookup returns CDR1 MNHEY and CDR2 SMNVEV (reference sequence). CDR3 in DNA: TGTGCCAGCAGTCCGGGGGTTATGGCTGAAGCTTTCTTT. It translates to CASSPGVMAEAFF.

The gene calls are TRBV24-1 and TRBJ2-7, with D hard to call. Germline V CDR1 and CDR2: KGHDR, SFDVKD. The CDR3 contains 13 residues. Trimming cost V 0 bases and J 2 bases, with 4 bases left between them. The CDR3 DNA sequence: TGTGCCACCAGTGATTTGAAGACCTACGAGCAGTACTTC. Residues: CATSDLKTYEQYF.

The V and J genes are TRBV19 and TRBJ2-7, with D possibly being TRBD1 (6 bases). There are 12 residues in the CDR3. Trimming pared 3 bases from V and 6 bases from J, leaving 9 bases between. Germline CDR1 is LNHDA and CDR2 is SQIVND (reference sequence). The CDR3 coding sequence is TGTGCCAGTAGTATCATACAGGGCGAGCAGTACTTC. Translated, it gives CASSIIQGEQYF.

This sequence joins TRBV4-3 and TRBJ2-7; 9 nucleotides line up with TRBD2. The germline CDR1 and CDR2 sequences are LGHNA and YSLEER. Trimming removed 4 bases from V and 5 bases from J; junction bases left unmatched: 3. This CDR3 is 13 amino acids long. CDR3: CASSLAGANEQYF. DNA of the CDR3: TGCGCCAGCAGCCTAGCGGGGGCAAACGAGCAGTACTTC.

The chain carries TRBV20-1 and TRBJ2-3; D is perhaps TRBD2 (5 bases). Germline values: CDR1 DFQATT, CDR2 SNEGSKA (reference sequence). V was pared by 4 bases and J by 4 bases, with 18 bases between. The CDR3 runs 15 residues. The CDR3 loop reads CSAKKLGEGSDTQYF. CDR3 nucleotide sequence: TGCAGTGCTAAAAAGCTCGGGGAAGGTTCAGATACGCAGTATTTT.

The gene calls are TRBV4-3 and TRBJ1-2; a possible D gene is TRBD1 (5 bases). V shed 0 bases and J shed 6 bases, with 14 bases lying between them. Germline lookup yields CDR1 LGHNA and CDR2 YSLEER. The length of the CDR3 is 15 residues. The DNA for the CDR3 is TGCGCCAGCAGCCAAGAGATACAGGCGTTCGATGGCTACACCTTC. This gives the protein CASSQEIQAFDGYTF.

CDR3: CASSPGLAGVDEQYF. The DNA for the CDR3 is TGTGCCAGCAGCCCGGGACTAGCGGGAGTTGACGAGCAGTACTTC. The J gene is TRBJ2-7, the V gene TRBV6-5, with 14 positions matching TRBD2. This CDR3 contains 15 residues. CDR1 is MNHEY and CDR2 is SVGAGI in the germline V gene. V trimming: 6 bases; J trimming: 5 bases; junction bases outside the gene matches: 6.

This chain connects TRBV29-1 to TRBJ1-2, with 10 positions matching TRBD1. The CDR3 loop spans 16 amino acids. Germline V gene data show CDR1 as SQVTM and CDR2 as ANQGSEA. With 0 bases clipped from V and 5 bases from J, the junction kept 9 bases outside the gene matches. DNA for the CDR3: TGCAGCGTTGAAGATACCGGGACAGGGGAAGGGTATGGCTACACCTTC. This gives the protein CSVEDTGTGEGYGYTF.

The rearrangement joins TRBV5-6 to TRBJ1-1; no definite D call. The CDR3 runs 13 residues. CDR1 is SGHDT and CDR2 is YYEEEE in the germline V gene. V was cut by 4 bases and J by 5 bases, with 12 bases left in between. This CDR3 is CASSPESGTEAFF. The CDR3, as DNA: TGTGCCAGCAGCCCGGAATCGGGGACTGAAGCTTTCTTT.

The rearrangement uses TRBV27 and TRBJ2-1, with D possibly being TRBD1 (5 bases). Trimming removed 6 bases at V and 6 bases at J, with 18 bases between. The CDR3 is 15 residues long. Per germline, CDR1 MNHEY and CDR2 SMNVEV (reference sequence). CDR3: CASRPGAGWGNEQFF. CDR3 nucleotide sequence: TGTGCCAGCAGACCTGGGGCAGGGTGGGGCAATGAGCAGTTCTTC.

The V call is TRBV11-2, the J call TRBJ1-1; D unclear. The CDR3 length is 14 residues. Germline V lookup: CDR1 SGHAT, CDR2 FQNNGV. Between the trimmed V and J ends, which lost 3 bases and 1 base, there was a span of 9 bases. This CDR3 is CASSLGTTNTEAFF. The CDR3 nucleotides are TGTGCCAGCAGCTTGGGAACTACGAACACTGAAGCTTTCTTT.

The CDR3 loop is CASSYYWTSAHTGELFF. The DNA for the CDR3 is TGTGCCAGCAGTTACTACTGGACTAGCGCTCACACCGGGGAGCTGTTTTTT. The chain is built from TRBV6-5 and TRBJ2-2; 9 bases match TRBD2. V was pared by 1 base and J by 3 bases, with 6 bases of the junction left unmatched. The germline CDR1 and CDR2 sequences are MNHEY and SVGAGI. The CDR3 consists of 17 residues.

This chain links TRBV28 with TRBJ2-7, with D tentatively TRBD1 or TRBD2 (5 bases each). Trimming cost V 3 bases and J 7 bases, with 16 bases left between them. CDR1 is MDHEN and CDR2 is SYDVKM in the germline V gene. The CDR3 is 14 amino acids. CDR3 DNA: TGTGCCAGCAGTTTTATGGGATTCAGGGAGGAGCAGTACTTC. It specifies CASSFMGFREEQYF.

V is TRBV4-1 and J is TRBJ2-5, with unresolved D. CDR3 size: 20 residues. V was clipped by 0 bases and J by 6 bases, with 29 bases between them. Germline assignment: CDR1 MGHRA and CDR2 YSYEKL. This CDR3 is CASSQDTYQETHPPSKTQYF. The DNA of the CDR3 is TGCGCCAGCAGCCAAGATACGTACCAAGAGACCCATCCACCGTCGAAGACCCAGTACTTC.

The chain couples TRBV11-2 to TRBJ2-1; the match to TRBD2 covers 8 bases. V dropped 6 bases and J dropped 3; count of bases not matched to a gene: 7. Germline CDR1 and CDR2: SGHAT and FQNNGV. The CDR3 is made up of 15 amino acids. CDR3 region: CASRGGTSGYNEQFF. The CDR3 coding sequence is TGTGCCAGCAGGGGGGGCACTAGCGGCTACAATGAGCAGTTCTTC.

The chain's CDR3 is CASSKASSSGLNQQFF. DNA for the CDR3: TGTGCCAGCAGCAAAGCCTCCTCAAGCGGCCTCAACCAGCAGTTCTTC. The chain carries TRBV21-1 and TRBJ2-1; the D call of TRBD2 is as the table states it, not checked on the DNA. TRBV21-1 is marked as a pseudogene. CDR3 size: 16 residues.

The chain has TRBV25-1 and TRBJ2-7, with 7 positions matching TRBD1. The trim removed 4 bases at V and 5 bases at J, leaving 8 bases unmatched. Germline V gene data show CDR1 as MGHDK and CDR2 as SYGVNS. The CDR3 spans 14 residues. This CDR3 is CASSGDRVGHEQYF. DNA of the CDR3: TGTGCCAGCAGTGGCGACAGGGTCGGCCACGAGCAGTACTTC.

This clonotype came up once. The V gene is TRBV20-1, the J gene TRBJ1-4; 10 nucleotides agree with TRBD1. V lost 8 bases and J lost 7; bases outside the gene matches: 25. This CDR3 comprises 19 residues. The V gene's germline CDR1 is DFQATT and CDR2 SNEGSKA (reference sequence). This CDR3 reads CSIQGIDCGDRGACEKLFF. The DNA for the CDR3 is TGCAGTATACAGGGGATCGACTGTGGGGACAGGGGAGCTTGTGAAAAACTGTTTTTT.

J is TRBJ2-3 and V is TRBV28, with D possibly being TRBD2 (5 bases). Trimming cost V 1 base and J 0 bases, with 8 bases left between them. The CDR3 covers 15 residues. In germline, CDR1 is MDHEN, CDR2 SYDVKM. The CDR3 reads CASSLLAWSTDTQYF. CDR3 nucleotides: TGTGCCAGCAGTTTATTAGCGTGGAGCACAGATACGCAGTATTTT. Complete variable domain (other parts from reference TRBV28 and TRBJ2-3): DVKVTQSSRYLVKRTGEKVFLECVQDMDHENMFWYRQDPGLGLRLIYFSYDVKMKEKGDIPEGYSVSREKKERFSLILESASTNQTSMYLCASSLLAWSTDTQYFGPGTRLTVL.

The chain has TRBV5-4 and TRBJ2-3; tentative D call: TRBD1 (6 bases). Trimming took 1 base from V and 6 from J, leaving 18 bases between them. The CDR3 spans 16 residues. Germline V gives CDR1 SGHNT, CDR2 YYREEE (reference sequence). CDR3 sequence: CASSLFDRPPADTQYF. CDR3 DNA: TGTGCCAGCAGCTTGTTTGACAGGCCCCCAGCGGATACGCAGTATTTT.

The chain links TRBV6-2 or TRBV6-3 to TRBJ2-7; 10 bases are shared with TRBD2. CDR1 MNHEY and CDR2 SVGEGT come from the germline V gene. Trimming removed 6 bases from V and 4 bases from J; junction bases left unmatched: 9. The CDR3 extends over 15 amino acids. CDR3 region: CASSILAGDKYEQYF. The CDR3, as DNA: TGTGCCAGCAGCATTCTAGCGGGAGATAAGTACGAGCAGTACTTC.